The T cell receptor beta chain described here comes from a study of T cells in tumors after PD-1 blockade. Some clones are missing from TCRdb's copy, which holds only in-frame ones; the method was immunoSEQ multiplex PCR. This sample has roughly 50,000 clones, with 81% found just once. The source is a human donor with basal cell carcinoma. The input for sequencing was PBMCs, taken before anti-PD-1 treatment.

This CDR3 is CASSPPGLRNTGELFF. The CDR3 bases are TGTGCCAGCAGCCCGCCGGGACTCCGAAACACCGGGGAGCTGTTTTTT. The chain carries TRBV5-4 and TRBJ2-2, with a possible D match to TRBD2 (6 bases). The V end lost 4 bases, the J end lost 2 bases, and 15 bases lay between the germline ends. This CDR3 comprises 16 residues. Germline CDR1 reads SGHNT; CDR2 reads YYREEE (reference sequence). The variable domain in full, completed from reference TRBV5-4 and TRBJ2-2, reads ETGVTQSPTHLIKTRGQQVTLRCSSQSGHNTVSWYQQALGQGPQFIFQYYREEENGRGNFPPRFSGLQFPNYSSELNVNALELDDSALYLCASSPPGLRNTGELFFGEGSRLTVL.